The 13 T cell receptor beta chains below come from one sample, sequenced in a study of blood T cells in healthy people across ages. Through a sample-barcoded 5' primer and a J-beta primer mix, a second PCR was run for roughly 6 to 11 cycles. TCRdb itself ran the 5' RACE reads through MiXCR, one entry per CDR3 protein. The table has roughly 640,000 distinct CDR3 sequences, about 30% seen once. The material sequenced was blood. The receptor source for this set is a woman older than 75 in good health.

This clonotype was detected only a few times. A much more abundant neighbour one base away suggests this may be a read error. The J gene is TRBJ2-3, the V gene TRBV7-9, with 11 bases matching TRBD2. The germline V gene has CDR1 SEHNR and CDR2 FQNEAQ (reference sequence). The CDR3 extends over 17 amino acids. CDR3 sequence reads: CAGSPRLAGLPPDTQYF. As DNA, the CDR3 is TGTGCCGGCAGCCCCCGACTAGCGGGGCTCCCGCCAGATACGCAGTATTTT.

This clonotype was counted at least ten times. This chain joins TRBV9 and TRBJ1-6; TRBD1 matches 7 bases. The CDR3 consists of 15 residues. Germline V lookup: CDR1 SGDLS, CDR2 YYNGEE. Trimming removed 3 bases from V and 6 bases from J; junction bases left unmatched: 6. The CDR3 spells CASSGHTGVNSPLHF. DNA of the CDR3: TGTGCCAGCAGCGGACATACAGGGGTTAATTCACCCCTCCACTTT.

CDR3 protein: CSAPRLGSTDTQYF. Here the CDR3 DNA reads TGCAGTGCCCCGCGGTTGGGGAGCACAGATACGCAGTATTTT. The chain links TRBV20-1 to TRBJ2-3; D is unclear. Deletions cut 6 bases from V and 0 bases from J, with 13 bases between. Germline V gives CDR1 DFQATT, CDR2 SNEGSKA (reference sequence). This CDR3 contains 14 residues.

The chain carries TRBV27 and TRBJ2-5; TRBD1 might be the D (7 bases). The CDR3 is 13 amino acids. Germline CDR1 and CDR2: MNHEY and SMNVEV (reference sequence). V was shortened by 1 base and J by 13 bases, with 16 bases between the two germline ends. CDR3 sequence: CASSLYRGGERYF. CDR3 coding DNA: TGTGCCAGCAGTTTATACAGGGGAGGCGAGCGGTACTTC.

Of note for this clonotype: A much larger clonotype is one base distant, so this may be a read error. The chain recombines TRBV2 with TRBJ2-3; no definite D call. Germline V lookup: CDR1 SNHLY, CDR2 FYNNEI. There are 14 residues in the CDR3. The CDR3 reads CASSESTPRDAQYF. In DNA, the CDR3 is TGTGCCAGCAGTGAAAGTACCCCCCGAGATGCGCAGTATTTT.

Ten or more counts support this clonotype. This chain links TRBV12-3 or TRBV12-4 with TRBJ1-1, with 10 positions matching TRBD1. Germline trimming cut 6 bases from V and 3 bases from J; bases unmatched to any gene: 4. There are 14 residues in the CDR3. The chain's CDR3 is CASRSGTGDTEAFF. CDR3 bases: TGTGCCAGCAGATCGGGGACAGGGGACACTGAAGCTTTCTTT.

J is TRBJ1-2 and V is TRBV6-2 or TRBV6-3, with D maybe TRBD1 (5 bases). Germline V gene sequence: CDR1 MNHEY, CDR2 SVGEGT. Deletions cut 8 bases from V and 8 bases from J, with 15 bases between. The CDR3 loop spans 12 amino acids. The CDR3 DNA reads as TGTGCCAGCGGGACTCCCGAGTGGGGCTACACCTTC. This translates into CASGTPEWGYTF.

This clonotype appeared many times. The chain is built from TRBV5-1 and TRBJ2-1; no reliable D call. This CDR3 contains 14 residues. Deletions cut 5 bases from V and 5 bases from J, with 14 bases between. Germline assignment: CDR1 SGHRS and CDR2 YFSETQ. CDR3 amino acids: CASREMGLNNEQFF. In nucleotides, the CDR3 is TGCGCCAGCAGGGAGATGGGCCTAAACAATGAGCAGTTCTTC.

This clonotype appeared many times. This chain links TRBV7-2 with TRBJ2-3; 9 nucleotides match TRBD2. J gave up 5 bases and V 5 bases, and 5 bases lay outside the gene matches. The germline gives CDR1 SGHTA, CDR2 FQGNSA. The CDR3 covers 14 residues. The CDR3 here is CASSVGTSQDTQYF. The CDR3 DNA sequence: TGTGCCAGCAGCGTCGGGACTAGCCAAGATACGCAGTATTTT.

CDR3 protein: CATSRGIQRGVGNTIYF. For the CDR3, the DNA is TGTGCCACCAGCAGAGGAATCCAAAGGGGAGTCGGAAACACCATATATTTT. The gene calls are TRBV15 and TRBJ1-3; D is possibly TRBD1 (5 bases). The V gene's germline CDR1 is LNHNV and CDR2 YYDKDF (reference sequence). Trimming took 1 base from V and 4 from J, leaving 17 bases between them. The CDR3 extends over 17 amino acids.

The chain is built from TRBV29-1 and TRBJ1-5, with no clear D. The V gene lost 2 bases and the J gene lost 0 bases, with 5 bases spanning the gap. There are 13 residues in the CDR3. Germline loops: CDR1 SQVTM, CDR2 ANQGSEA. Here the CDR3 reads CSVETDSNQPQHF. Written as DNA, the CDR3 is TGCAGCGTTGAAACTGATAGCAATCAGCCCCAGCATTTT.

The rearrangement uses TRBV6-4 and TRBJ1-5; the match to TRBD1 covers 8 bases. This CDR3 contains 13 residues. CDR1 and CDR2 (germline): MRHNA, SNTAGT. J gave up 3 bases and V 11 bases, and 6 bases lay outside the gene matches. The CDR3 nucleotides read TGTGCCGCCAGCCAGGGGGCCAATCAGCCCCAGCATTTT. Translating gives CAASQGANQPQHF.

With regard to this clonotype: Germline is not matched at one junction end, which may reflect a read error. This chain links TRBV10-3 with TRBJ1-4; 8 bases map to TRBD1. The CDR3 covers 16 residues. Germline-derived CDR1 and CDR2 are ENHRY and SYGVKD. The CDR3 coding sequence is TGTGCCACCAGTGAAAGGGGGACGCAGGGGGCGCAGGGACTGTTTTTT. Amino acid sequence: CATSERGTQGAQGLFF.